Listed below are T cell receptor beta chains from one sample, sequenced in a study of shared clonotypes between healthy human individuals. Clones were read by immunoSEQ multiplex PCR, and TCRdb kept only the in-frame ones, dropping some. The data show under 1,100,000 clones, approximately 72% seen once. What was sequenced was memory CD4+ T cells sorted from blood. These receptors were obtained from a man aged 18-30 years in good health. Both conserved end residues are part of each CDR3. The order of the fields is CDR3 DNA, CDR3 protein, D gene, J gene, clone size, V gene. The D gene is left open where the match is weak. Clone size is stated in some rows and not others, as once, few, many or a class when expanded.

DNA: TGTGCCAGTAGACCCAACCAGGGACGGGAGACCCAGTACTTC; CDR3: CASRPNQGRETQYF; D: NA; J: TRBJ2-5; size: NA; V: TRBV19
DNA: TGTGCCAGCAGCTTGTTTCCCGGGACGGGCTCCTACGAGCAGTACTTC; CDR3: CASSLFPGTGSYEQYF; D: NA; J: TRBJ2-7; size: NA; V: TRBV5-6
DNA: TGTGCCAGCAGCCCGACAGGGGGCGCGAACTATGGCTACACCTTC; CDR3: CASSPTGGANYGYTF; D: TRBD1; J: TRBJ1-2; size: NA; V: TRBV7-2
DNA: TGCAGTAGTAAGAAGAACACTGAAGCTTTCTTT; CDR3: CSSKKNTEAFF; D: NA; J: TRBJ1-1; size: once; V: TRBV20-1
DNA: TGCGCCAGCAGCCCGAGGATGCGTGACAGCCTATCCTCTGGGGCCAACGTCCTGACTTTC; CDR3: CASSPRMRDSLSSGANVLTF; D: NA; J: TRBJ2-6; size: NA; V: TRBV5-1
DNA: TGCGCCAGCAGCTTGATGTTAGGTTCCTACAATGAGCAGTTCTTC; CDR3: CASSLMLGSYNEQFF; D: NA; J: TRBJ2-1; size: NA; V: TRBV5-1
DNA: TGCGCCAGCAGCCTGGGGACTAGCGGCACAGATACGCAGTATTTT; CDR3: CASSLGTSGTDTQYF; D: TRBD2; J: TRBJ2-3; size: NA; V: TRBV4-3
DNA: TGTGCCAGCAGTGCCCGGGACAGGGCTTATTCACCCCTCCACTTT; CDR3: CASSARDRAYSPLHF; D: TRBD1; J: TRBJ1-6; size: NA; V: TRBV6-1
DNA: TGTGCCAGTAGTACCGGACAGACGAATCAGCCCCAGCATTTT; CDR3: CASSTGQTNQPQHF; D: NA; J: TRBJ1-5; size: NA; V: TRBV19
DNA: TGCAGCGCCGCAGGGACATCCGAGCAGTACTTC; CDR3: CSAAGTSEQYF; D: NA; J: TRBJ2-7; size: NA; V: TRBV29-1
DNA: TGTGCCAGTACCTCGGTGGGGGGAGCCTACGAGCAGTACTTC; CDR3: CASTSVGGAYEQYF; D: NA; J: TRBJ2-7; size: NA; V: TRBV19
DNA: TGCAGCGTTGATTTTAGACAGGGAGAGACCCAGTACTTC; CDR3: CSVDFRQGETQYF; D: TRBD1; J: TRBJ2-5; size: once; V: TRBV29-1
DNA: TGTGCCATCAGTGTTCAGGAGACGAATGGCTACACCTTC; CDR3: CAISVQETNGYTF; D: NA; J: TRBJ1-2; size: NA; V: TRBV10-3
DNA: TGTGCCAGCAGTGAAGCGCCCGGTGCGGGTGAGCAGTTCTTC; CDR3: CASSEAPGAGEQFF; D: NA; J: TRBJ2-1; size: few; V: TRBV2